The present entry profiles one T cell receptor beta chain with its context. Its target is not known. The V gene's germline CDR1 is SNHLY and CDR2 FYNNEI. The CDR3 is made up of 15 amino acids. V shed 6 bases, J shed 4 bases, and the junction held 9 bases outside the gene matches. This sample was taken from a study of T cells in Graves' hyperthyroidism and ophthalmopathy. General study findings and limits: Stable hyperthyroidism and ophthalmopathy were separated using 13 V-J signatures.

Uncontrolled infection, other autoimmune disease, pregnancy or lactation excluded patients. Diagnosis rested on symptoms, serum thyroxine and TRAb, thyroid ultrasound, and orbital computed tomography. The investigators amplified TCR beta CDR3 regions from RNA transcripts. The HTBI primer set drove a first-round RT-PCR of the TCR CDR3. From the multiplex PCR reads, TCRdb called clonotypes with MiXCR, one entry per CDR3 protein. The sample contains a few hundred thousand distinct CDR3 sequences, about 15% of which appear only once. The rearrangement joins TRBV2 to TRBJ1-3; TRBD1 aligns across 7 bases. This TCR was recovered from a woman in her forties or fifties with Graves' hyperthyroidism that later progressed to Graves' ophthalmopathy. Input material: blood. CDR3 bases: TGTGCCAGCAGAGAGACAGGGATCTACGGAAACACCATATATTTT. The encoded protein is CASRETGIYGNTIYF.